The present T cell receptor beta chain was sequenced within a study of T-cell memory formation after mild COVID-19. Notes on the study in general: There were some responding clones in pre-infection memory, which suggested that cross-reactive memory had joined.

This clonotype has just a few counts. Antigen unknown. Trimming removed 6 bases from V and 8 bases from J, with 29 bases in between. The CDR3 is 18 residues long. Germline lookup yields CDR1 SGHTA and CDR2 FQGNSA. TCRdb re-called the 5' RACE reads with MiXCR, one entry per CDR3 protein. The sample yields roughly 130,000 distinct CDR3 sequences, about 15% seen once. This chain joins TRBV7-2 and TRBJ1-3, with a weak D call TRBD1 (5 bases). The sequencing input was PBMCs or a T cell subset sorted from them (not recorded which). This TCR derives from a man aged 18 to 35 who had mild COVID-19 (a few samples of this study predate the infection). Cell type and time point are not known. CDR3 coding DNA: TGTGCCAGCAGTCCAAACGCCGGGGCGGCCACCAGAGCGGACACCATATATTTT. Its protein is CASSPNAGAATRADTIYF. Supplemented by reference TRBV7-2 and TRBJ1-3, the full variable domain reads GAGVSQSPSNKVTEKGKDVELRCDPISGHTALYWYRQSLGQGLEFLIYFQGNSAPDKSGLPSDRFSAERTGGSVSTLTIQRTQQEDSAVYLCASSPNAGAATRADTIYFGEGSWLTVV.